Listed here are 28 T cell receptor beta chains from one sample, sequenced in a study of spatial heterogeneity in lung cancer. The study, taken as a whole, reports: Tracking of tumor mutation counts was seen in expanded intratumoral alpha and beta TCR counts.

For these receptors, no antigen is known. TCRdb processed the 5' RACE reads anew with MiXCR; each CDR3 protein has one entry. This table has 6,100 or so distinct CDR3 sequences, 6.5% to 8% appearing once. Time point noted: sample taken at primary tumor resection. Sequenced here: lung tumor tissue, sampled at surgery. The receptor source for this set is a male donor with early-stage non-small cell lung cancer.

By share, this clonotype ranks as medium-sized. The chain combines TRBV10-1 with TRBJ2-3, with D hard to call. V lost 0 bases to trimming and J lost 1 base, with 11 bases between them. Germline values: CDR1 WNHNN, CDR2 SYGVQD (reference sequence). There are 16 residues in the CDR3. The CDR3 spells CASSESIGAGTDTQYF. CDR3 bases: TGCGCCAGCAGTGAGTCGATTGGTGCCGGCACAGATACGCAGTATTTT.

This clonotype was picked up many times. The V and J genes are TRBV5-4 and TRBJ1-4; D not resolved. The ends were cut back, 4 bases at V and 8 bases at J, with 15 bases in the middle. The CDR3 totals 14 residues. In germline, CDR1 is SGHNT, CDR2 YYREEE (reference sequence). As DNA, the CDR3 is TGTGCCAGCAGCGTCCGGGGAACTGAAGAAAAACTGTTTTTT. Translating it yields CASSVRGTEEKLFF.

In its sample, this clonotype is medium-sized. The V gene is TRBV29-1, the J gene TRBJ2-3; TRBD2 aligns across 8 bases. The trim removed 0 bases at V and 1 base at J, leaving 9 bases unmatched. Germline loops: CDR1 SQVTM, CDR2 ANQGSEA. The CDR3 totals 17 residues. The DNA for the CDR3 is TGCAGCGTTGAAGATCTCCAGCGGGGGCCCCGCACAGATACGCAGTATTTT. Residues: CSVEDLQRGPRTDTQYF.

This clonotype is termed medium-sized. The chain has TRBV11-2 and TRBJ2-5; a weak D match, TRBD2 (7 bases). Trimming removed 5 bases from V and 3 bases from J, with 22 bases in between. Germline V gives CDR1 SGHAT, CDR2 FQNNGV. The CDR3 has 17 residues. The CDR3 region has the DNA TGTGCCAGCAGCCGGACCGGGACACGGGAGGTTAAAGAGACCCAGTACTTC. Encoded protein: CASSRTGTREVKETQYF.

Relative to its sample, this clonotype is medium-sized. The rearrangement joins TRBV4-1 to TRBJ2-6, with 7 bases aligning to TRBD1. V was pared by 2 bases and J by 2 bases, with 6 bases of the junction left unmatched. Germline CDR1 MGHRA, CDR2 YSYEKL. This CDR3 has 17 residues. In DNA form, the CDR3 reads TGCGCCAGCAGCCAAACACTAGGGACAGCTGGGGCCAACGTCCTGACTTTC. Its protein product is CASSQTLGTAGANVLTF.

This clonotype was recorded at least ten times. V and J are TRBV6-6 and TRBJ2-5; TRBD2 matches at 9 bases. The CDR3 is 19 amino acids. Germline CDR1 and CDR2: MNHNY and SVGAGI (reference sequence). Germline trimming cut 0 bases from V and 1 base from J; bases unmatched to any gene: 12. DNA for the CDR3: TGTGCCAGCAGTTACTCGGTTGGAAGGACTAGCGCTCTCCAAGAGACCCAGTACTTC. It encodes CASSYSVGRTSALQETQYF.

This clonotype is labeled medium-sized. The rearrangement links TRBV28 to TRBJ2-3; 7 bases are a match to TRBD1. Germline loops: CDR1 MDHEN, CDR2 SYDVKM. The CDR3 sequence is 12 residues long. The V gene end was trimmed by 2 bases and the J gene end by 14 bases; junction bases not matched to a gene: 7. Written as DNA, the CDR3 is TGTGCCAGCAGTTTAGAGGCAGGGGGTTGGTATTTT. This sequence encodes CASSLEAGGWYF.

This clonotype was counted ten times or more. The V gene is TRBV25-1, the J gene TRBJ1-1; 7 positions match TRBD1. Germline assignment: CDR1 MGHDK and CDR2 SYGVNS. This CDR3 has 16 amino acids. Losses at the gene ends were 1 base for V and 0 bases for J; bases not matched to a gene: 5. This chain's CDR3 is CASSESGRGMNTEAFF. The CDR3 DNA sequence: TGTGCCAGCAGTGAATCCGGCAGGGGGATGAACACTGAAGCTTTCTTT.

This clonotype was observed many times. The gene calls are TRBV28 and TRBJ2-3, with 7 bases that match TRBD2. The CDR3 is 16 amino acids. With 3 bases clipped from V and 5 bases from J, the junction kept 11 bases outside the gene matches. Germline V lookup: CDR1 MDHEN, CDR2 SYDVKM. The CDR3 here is CASSFLLRPSGDTQYF. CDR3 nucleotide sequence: TGTGCCAGCAGTTTCCTCCTCCGGCCTAGCGGAGATACGCAGTATTTT.

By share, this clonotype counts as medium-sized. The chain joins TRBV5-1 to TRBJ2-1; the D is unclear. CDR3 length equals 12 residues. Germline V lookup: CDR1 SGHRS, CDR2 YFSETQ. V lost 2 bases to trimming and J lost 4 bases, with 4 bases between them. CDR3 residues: CASSLFYNEQFF. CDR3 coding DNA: TGCGCCAGCAGCTTATTTTACAATGAGCAGTTCTTC.

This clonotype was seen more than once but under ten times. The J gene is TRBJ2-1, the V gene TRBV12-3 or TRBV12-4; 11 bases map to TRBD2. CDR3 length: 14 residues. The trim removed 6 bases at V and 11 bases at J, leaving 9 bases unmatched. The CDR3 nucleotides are TGTGCCAGCAGCGCACCGGGACTAGCGGAAAAGCAGTTCTTC. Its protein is CASSAPGLAEKQFF.

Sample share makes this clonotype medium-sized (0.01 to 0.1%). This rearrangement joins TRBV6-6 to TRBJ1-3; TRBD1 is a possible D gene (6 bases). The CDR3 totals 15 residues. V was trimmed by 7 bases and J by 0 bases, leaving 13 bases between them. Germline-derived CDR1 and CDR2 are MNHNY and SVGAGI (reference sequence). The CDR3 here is CASKQGDYSGNTIYF. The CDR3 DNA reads TGTGCCAGCAAACAGGGCGACTACTCTGGAAACACCATATATTTT.

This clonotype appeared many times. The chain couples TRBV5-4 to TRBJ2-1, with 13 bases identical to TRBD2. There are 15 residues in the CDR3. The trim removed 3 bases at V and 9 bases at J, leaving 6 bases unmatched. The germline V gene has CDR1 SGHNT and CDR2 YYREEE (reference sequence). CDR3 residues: CASSSGLAGRSEQFF. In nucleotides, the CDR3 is TGTGCCAGCAGCTCGGGACTAGCGGGACGTAGTGAGCAGTTCTTC.

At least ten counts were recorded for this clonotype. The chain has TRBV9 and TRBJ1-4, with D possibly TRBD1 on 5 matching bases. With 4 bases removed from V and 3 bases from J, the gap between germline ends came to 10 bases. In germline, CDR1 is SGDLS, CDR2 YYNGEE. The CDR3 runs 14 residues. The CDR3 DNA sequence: TGTGCCAGCAGCCCGCGGGGGGCTAATGAAAAACTGTTTTTT. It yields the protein CASSPRGANEKLFF.

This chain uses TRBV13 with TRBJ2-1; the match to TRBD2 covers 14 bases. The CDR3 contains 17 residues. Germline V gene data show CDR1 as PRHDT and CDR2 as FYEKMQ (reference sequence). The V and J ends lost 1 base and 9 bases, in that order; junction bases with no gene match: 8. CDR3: CASSLEGGLAGGAEQFF. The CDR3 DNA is TGTGCCAGCAGCTTAGAGGGCGGACTAGCGGGAGGAGCTGAGCAGTTCTTC.

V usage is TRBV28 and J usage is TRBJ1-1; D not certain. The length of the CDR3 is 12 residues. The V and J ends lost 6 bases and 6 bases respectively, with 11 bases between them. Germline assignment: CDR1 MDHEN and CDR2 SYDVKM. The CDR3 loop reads CASSVMPAEAFF. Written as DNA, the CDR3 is TGTGCCAGCAGCGTTATGCCGGCTGAAGCTTTCTTT.

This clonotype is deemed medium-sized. CDR3 sequence: CASSSVGGHTGELFF. The CDR3 DNA is TGTGCCAGCAGCTCAGTTGGGGGGCACACCGGGGAGCTGTTTTTT. The chain recombines TRBV7-8 with TRBJ2-2; the D call may be TRBD1 or TRBD2 (6 bases each). Germline values: CDR1 SGHVS, CDR2 FQNEAQ. There are 15 residues in the CDR3. V lost 4 bases and J lost 3, with 12 bases in between.

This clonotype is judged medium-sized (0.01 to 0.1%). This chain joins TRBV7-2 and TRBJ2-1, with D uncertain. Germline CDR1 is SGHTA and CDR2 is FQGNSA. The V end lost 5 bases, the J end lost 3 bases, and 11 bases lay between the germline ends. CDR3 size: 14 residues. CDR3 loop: CASSPRLFYNEQFF. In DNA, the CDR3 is TGTGCCAGCAGCCCCCGACTCTTCTACAATGAGCAGTTCTTC. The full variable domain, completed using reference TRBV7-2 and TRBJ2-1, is GAGVSQSPSNKVTEKGKDVELRCDPISGHTALYWYRQSLGQGLEFLIYFQGNSAPDKSGLPSDRFSAERTGGSVSTLTIQRTQQEDSAVYLCASSPRLFYNEQFFGPGTRLTVL.

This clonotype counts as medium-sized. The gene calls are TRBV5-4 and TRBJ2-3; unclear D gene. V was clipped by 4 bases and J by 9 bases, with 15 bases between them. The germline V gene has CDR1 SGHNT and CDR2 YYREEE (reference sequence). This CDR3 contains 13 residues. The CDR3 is CASSPWAVETQYF. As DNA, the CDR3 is TGTGCCAGCAGCCCCTGGGCCGTGGAGACGCAGTATTTT.

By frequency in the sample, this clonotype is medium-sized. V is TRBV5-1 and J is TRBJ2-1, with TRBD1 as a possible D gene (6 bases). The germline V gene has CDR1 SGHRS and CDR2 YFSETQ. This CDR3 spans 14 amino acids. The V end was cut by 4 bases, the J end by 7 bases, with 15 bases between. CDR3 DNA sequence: TGCGCCAGCAGCACGGGACAACGGTTGAATGAGCAGTTCTTC. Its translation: CASSTGQRLNEQFF. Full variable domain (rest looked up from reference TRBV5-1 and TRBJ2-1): KAGVTQTPRYLIKTRGQQVTLSCSPISGHRSVSWYQQTPGQGLQFLFEYFSETQRNKGNFPGRFSGRQFSNSRSEMNVSTLELGDSALYLCASSTGQRLNEQFFGPGTRLTVL.

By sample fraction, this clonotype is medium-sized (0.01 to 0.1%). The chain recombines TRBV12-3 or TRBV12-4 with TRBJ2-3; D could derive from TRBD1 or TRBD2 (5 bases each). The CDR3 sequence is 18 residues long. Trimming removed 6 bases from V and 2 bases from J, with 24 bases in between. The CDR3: CASSGALYSDLHTDTQYF. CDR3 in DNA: TGTGCCAGCAGCGGGGCTCTTTATAGCGACTTACACACAGATACGCAGTATTTT.

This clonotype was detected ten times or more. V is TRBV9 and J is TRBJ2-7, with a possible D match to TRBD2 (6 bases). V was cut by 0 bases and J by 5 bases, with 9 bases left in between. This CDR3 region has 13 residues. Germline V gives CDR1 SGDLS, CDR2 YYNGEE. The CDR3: CASSVGGGDEQYF. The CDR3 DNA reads TGTGCCAGCAGCGTAGGTGGAGGGGACGAGCAGTACTTC.

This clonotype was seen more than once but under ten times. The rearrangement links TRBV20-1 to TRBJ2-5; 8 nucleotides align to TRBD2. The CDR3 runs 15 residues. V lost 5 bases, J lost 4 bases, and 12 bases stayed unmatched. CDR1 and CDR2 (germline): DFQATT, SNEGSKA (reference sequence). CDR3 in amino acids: CSAPAGRGWRETQYF. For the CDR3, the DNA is TGCAGTGCTCCCGCCGGGAGGGGATGGAGAGAGACCCAGTACTTC.

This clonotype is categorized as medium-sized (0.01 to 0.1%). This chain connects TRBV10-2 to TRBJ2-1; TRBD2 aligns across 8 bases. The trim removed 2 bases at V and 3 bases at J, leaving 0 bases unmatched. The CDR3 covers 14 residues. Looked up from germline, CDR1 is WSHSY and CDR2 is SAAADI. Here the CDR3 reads CASSEGTSYNEQFF. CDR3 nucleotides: TGCGCCAGCAGTGAGGGGACTAGCTACAATGAGCAGTTCTTC.

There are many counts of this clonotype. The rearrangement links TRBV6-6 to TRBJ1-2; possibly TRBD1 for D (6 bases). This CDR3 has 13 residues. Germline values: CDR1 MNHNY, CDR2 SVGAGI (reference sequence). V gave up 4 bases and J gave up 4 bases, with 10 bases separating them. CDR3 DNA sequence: TGTGCCAGCAGTTCTACAGGGCTCTATGGCTACACCTTC. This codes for CASSSTGLYGYTF.

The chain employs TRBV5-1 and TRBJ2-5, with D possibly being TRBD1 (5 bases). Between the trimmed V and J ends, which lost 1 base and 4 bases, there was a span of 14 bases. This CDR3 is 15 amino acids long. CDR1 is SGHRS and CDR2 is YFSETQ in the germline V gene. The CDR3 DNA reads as TGCGCCAGCAGCTTGTTTGGGGCAGGGTTAGAGACCCAGTACTTC. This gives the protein CASSLFGAGLETQYF.

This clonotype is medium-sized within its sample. CDR3 sequence reads: CASKGQGNYGYTF. CDR3 sequence (DNA): TGTGCCAGCAAAGGACAGGGAAACTATGGCTACACCTTC. This chain connects TRBV2 to TRBJ1-2, with TRBD1 matching over 8 bases. The length of the CDR3 is 13 residues. CDR1 and CDR2 from the germline V gene are SNHLY and FYNNEI. The J segment lost 2 bases and the V segment lost 7 bases, leaving 3 bases of the junction unmatched.

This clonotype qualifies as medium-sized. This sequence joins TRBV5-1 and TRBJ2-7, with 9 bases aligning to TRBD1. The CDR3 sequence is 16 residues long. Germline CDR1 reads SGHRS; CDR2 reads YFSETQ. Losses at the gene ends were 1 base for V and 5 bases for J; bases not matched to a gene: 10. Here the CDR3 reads CASSLLPGQGGHEQYF. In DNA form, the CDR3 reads TGCGCCAGCAGCTTGCTCCCGGGACAGGGCGGCCACGAGCAGTACTTC.